Sequencing of this TCR beta chain was carried out in a study of technical replicates of blood from a few donors. There are 14 residues in the CDR3. V gave up 4 bases and J gave up 2 bases; unmatched junction bases: 4. Germline CDR1 and CDR2: SGHRS and YFSETQ. Sequencing was performed with immunoSEQ multiplex PCR; in TCRdb, only in-frame clones are kept and a portion is missing. The sample holds roughly 80,000 clones, about 88% seen once. The genes are TRBV5-1 and TRBJ2-5, with 8 bases fitting TRBD2. This clonotype originated in a human donor in good health. The sequenced material came from T cells isolated from PBMCs. The CDR3 nucleotides are TGCGCCAGCAGCCTTAGCGGGATTCAAGAGACCCAGTACTTC. This sequence encodes CASSLSGIQETQYF.